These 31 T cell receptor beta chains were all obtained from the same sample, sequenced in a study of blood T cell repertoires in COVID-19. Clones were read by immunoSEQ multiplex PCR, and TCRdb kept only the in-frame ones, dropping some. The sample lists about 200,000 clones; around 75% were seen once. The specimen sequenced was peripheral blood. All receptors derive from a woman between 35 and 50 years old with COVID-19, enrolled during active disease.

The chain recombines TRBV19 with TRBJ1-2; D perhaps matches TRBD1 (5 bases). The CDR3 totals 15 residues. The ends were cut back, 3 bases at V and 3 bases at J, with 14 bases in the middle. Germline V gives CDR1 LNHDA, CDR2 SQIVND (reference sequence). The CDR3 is CASSILSGRDYGYTF. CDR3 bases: TGTGCCAGTAGTATCCTGTCAGGGCGAGACTATGGCTACACCTTC.

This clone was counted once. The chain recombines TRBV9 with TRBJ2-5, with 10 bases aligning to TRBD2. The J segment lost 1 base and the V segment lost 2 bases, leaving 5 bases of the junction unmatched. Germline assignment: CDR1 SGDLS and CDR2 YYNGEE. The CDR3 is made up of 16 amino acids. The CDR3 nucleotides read TGTGCCAGCAGCGTCAGCGGGAGGGGGGGCCAAGAGACCCAGTACTTC. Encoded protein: CASSVSGRGGQETQYF.

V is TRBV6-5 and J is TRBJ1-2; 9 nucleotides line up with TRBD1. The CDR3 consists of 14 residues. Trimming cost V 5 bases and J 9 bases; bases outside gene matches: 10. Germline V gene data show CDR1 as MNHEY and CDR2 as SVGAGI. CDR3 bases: TGTGCCAGCAGTCCCACAGGGGGCGATAAGAGCTACACCTTC. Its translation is CASSPTGGDKSYTF.

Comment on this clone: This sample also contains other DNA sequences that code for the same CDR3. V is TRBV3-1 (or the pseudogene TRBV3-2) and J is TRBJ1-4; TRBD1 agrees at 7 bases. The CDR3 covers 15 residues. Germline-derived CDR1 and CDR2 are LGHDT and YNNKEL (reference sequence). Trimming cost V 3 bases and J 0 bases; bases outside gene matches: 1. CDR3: CASSHGTATNEKLFF. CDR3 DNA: TGTGCCAGCAGCCACGGGACAGCAACTAATGAAAAACTGTTTTTT.

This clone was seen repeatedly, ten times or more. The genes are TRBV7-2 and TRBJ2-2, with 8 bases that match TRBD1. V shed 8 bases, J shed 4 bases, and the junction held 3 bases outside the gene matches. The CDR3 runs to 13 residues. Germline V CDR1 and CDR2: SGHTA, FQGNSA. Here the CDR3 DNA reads TGTGCCAGCCGAGGACAGGGCACCGGGGAGCTGTTTTTT. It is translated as CASRGQGTGELFF.

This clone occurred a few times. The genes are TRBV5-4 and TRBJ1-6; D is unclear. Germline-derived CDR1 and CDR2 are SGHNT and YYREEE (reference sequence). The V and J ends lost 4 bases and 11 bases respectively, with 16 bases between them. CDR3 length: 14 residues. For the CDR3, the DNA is TGTGCCAGCAGCCGTACCGGTGTATTAACACCCCTCCACTTT. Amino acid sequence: CASSRTGVLTPLHF.

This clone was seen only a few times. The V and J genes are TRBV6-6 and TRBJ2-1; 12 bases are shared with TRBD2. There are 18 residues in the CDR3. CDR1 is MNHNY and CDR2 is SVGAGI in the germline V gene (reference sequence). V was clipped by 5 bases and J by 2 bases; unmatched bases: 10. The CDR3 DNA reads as TGTGCCAGCAGTCGGGGCGCTAGCGGGGGGGCCACCTACAATGAGCAGTTCTTC. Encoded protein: CASSRGASGGATYNEQFF.

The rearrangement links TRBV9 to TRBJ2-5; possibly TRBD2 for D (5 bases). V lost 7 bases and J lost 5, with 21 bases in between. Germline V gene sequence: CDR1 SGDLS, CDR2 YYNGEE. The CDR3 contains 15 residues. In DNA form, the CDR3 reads TGTGCCAGCGGGGATCCAACTAGAAATGGGGAGACCCAGTACTTC. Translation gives CASGDPTRNGETQYF.

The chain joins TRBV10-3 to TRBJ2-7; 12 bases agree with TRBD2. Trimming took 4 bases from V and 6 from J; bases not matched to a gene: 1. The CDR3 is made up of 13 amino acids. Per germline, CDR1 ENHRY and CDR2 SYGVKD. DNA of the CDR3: TGTGCCATCAGTGGGGGACTAGCGGGCGAGCAGTACTTC. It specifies CAISGGLAGEQYF.

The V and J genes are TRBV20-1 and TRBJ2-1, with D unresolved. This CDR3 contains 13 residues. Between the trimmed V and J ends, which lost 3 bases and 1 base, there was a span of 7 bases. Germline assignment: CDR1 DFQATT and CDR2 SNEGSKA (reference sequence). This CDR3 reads CSASARSYNEQFF. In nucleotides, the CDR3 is TGCAGTGCTAGTGCGAGATCCTACAATGAGCAGTTCTTC.

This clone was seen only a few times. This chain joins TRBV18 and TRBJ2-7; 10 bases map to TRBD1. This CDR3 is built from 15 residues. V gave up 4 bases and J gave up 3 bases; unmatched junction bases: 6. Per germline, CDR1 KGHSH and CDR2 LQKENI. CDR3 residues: CASSQGTGEFYEQYF. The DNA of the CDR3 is TGTGCCAGCTCACAAGGGACAGGGGAATTCTACGAGCAGTACTTC.

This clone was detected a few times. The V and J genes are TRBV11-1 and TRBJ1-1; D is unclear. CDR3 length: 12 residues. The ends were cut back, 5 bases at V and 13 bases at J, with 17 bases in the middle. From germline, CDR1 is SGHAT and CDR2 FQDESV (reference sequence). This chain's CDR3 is CASSPDRLKIFF. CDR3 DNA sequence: TGTGCCAGCAGCCCCGACCGACTGAAGATTTTCTTT.

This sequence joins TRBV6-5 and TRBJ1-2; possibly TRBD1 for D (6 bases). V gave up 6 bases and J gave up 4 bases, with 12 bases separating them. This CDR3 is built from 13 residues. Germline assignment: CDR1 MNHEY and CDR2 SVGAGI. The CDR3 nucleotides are TGTGCCAGCAGAGGAGGACAGAGCTATGGCTACACCTTC. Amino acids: CASRGGQSYGYTF.

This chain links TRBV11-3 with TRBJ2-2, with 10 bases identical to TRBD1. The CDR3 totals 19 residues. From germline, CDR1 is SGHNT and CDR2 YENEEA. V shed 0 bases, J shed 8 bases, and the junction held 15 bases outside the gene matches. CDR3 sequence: CASSLDRGQGSIRTGELFF. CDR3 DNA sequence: TGTGCCAGCAGCTTAGACCGGGGACAGGGGAGCATCAGGACTGGGGAGCTGTTTTTT.

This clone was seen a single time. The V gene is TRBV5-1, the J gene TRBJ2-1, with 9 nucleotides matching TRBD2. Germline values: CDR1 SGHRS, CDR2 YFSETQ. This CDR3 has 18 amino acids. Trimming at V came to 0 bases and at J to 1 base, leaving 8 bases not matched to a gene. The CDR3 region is CASSLEGGRALSYNEQFF. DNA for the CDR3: TGCGCCAGCAGCTTGGAGGGCGGGAGGGCGTTATCCTACAATGAGCAGTTCTTC.

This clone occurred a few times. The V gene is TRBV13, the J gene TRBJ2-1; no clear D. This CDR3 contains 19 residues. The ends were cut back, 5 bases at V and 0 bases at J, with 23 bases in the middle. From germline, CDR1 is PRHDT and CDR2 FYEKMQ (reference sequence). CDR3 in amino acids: CASSQPPTIQEISYNEQFF. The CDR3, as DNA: TGTGCCAGCAGCCAACCACCGACCATTCAGGAAATCTCCTACAATGAGCAGTTCTTC.

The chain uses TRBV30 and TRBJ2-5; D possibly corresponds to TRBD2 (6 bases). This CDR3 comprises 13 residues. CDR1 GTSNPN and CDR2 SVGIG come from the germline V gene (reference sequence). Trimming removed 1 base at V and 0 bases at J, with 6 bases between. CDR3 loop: CAWSGGDQETQYF. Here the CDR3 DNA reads TGTGCCTGGAGTGGGGGGGACCAAGAGACCCAGTACTTC.

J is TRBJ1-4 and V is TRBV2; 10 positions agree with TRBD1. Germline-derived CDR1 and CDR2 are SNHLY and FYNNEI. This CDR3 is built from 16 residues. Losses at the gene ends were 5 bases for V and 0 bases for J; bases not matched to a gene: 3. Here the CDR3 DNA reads TGTGCCAGCAGTCGGGACAGGGGTACAACTAATGAAAAACTGTTTTTT. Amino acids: CASSRDRGTTNEKLFF.

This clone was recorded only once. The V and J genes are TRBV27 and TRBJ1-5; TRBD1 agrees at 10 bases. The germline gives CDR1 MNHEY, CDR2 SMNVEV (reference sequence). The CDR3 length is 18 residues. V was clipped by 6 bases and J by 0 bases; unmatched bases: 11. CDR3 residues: CASSRGTGALYSNQPQHF. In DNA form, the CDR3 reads TGTGCCAGCAGCCGAGGGACAGGGGCCCTTTATAGCAATCAGCCCCAGCATTTT.

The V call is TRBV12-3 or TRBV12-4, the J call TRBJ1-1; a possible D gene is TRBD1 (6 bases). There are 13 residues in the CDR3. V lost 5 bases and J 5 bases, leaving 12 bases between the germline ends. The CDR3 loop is CASSTRGTTEAFF. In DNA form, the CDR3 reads TGTGCCAGCAGTACCAGGGGTACTACTGAAGCTTTCTTT.

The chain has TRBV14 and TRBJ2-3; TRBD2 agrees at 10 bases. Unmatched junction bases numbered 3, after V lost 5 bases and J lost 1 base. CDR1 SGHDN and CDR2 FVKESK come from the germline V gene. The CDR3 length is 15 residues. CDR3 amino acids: CASSYLAGGTDTQYF. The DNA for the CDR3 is TGTGCCAGCAGCTACCTAGCGGGGGGCACAGATACGCAGTATTTT.

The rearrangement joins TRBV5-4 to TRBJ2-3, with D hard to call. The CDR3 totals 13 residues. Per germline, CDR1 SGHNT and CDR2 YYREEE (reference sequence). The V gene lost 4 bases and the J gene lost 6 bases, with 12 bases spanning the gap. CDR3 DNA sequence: TGTGCCAGCAGCCGAATTGACTCGGATACGCAGTATTTT. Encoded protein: CASSRIDSDTQYF.

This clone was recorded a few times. CDR3 amino acids: CAWKGTGKGSNQPQHF. The CDR3 bases are TGTGCCTGGAAGGGGACAGGGAAGGGAAGCAATCAGCCCCAGCATTTT. The genes are TRBV30 and TRBJ1-5; 9 bases map to TRBD1. Germline CDR1 and CDR2: GTSNPN and SVGIG (reference sequence). J lost 1 base, V lost 4 bases, and 8 bases had no gene match. The CDR3 consists of 16 residues.

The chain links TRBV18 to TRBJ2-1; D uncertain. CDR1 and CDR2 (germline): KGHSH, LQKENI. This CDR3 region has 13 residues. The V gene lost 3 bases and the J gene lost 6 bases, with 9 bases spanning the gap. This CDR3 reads CASSPGQSNEQFF. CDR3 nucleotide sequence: TGTGCCAGCTCACCGGGCCAATCCAATGAGCAGTTCTTC.

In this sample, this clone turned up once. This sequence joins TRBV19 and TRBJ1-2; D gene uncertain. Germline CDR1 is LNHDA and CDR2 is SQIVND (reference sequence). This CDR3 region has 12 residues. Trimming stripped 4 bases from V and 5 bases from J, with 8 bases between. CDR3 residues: CASSSGEYGYTF. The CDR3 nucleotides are TGTGCCAGTAGTAGCGGGGAGTATGGCTACACCTTC.

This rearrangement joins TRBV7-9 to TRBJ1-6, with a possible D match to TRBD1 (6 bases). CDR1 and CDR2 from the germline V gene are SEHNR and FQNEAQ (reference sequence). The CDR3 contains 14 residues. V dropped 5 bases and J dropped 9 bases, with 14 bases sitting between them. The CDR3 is CASSRSEGGSPLHF. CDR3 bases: TGTGCCAGCAGCCGTAGCGAAGGGGGTTCACCCCTCCACTTT.

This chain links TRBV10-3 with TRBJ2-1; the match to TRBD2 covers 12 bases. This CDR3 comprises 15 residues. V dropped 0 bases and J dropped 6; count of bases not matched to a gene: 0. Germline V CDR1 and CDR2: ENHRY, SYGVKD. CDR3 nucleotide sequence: TGTGCCATCAGTGAGTCGACTAGCGGGAGCAATGAGCAGTTCTTC. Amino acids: CAISESTSGSNEQFF.

The CDR3 coding sequence is TGTGCCAGCACCCTGGGGACAGGTGGGAATGAAAAACTGTTTTTT. Residues: CASTLGTGGNEKLFF. The V call is TRBV6-5, the J call TRBJ1-4, with TRBD1 matching over 8 bases. The V gene end was trimmed by 7 bases and the J gene end by 5 bases; junction bases not matched to a gene: 9. The CDR3 has 15 residues. CDR1 is MNHEY, CDR2 SVGAGI, per germline.

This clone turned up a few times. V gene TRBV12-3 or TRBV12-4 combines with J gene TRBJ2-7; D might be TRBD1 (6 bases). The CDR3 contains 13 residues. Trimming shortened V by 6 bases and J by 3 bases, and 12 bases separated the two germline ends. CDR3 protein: CASRNPGDYEQYF. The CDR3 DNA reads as TGTGCCAGCAGAAACCCAGGGGACTACGAGCAGTACTTC.

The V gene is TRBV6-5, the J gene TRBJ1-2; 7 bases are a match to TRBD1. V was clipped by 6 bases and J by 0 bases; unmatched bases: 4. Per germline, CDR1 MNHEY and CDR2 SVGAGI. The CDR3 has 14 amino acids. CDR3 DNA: TGTGCCAGCAGCGTGACAGGGACTAACTATGGCTACACCTTC. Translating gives CASSVTGTNYGYTF.

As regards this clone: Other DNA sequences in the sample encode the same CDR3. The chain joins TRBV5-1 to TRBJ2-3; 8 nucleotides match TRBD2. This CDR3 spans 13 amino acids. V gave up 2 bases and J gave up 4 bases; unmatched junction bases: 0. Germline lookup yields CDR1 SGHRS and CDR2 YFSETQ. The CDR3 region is CASSLAGADTQYF. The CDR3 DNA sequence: TGCGCCAGCAGCTTAGCGGGAGCAGATACGCAGTATTTT.